These T cell receptor beta chains were read from a single sample in a study of blood T cells in healthy people across ages. TCRdb reprocessed the 5' RACE reads with MiXCR, giving one entry per CDR3 protein. The sample shows about 970,000 distinct CDR3 sequences, 45% to 60% of them seen only once. The source material was blood. The receptors originated from a woman aged 60-75 years in good health. The CDR3 runs from the conserved cysteine through the conserved F or W. D genes are given only for firm matches. Clone size appears in some rows only: once, few, many, or a class for an expanded clone.

j_call: TRBJ1-4
clone_size: once
v_call: TRBV7-9
d_call: -
cdr3_nt: TGTGCCACCAGGACAGATAATGAAAAACTGTTTTTT
cdr3_aa: CATRTDNEKLFF

j_call: TRBJ2-7
clone_size: -
v_call: TRBV27
d_call: TRBD1
cdr3_nt: TGTGCCAGCAGTCGCGGACAGGGGATATGGGAGCAGTACTTC
cdr3_aa: CASSRGQGIWEQYF

j_call: TRBJ2-7
clone_size: -
v_call: TRBV20-1
d_call: -
cdr3_nt: TGCAGTGCTAGAGGACAGGCCTTAGGGGAGCAGTACTTC
cdr3_aa: CSARGQALGEQYF

j_call: TRBJ1-3
clone_size: -
v_call: TRBV6-1
d_call: -
cdr3_nt: TGTGCCAGCAGTGAAGCGAAAGGACTCGGAAACACCATATATTTT
cdr3_aa: CASSEAKGLGNTIYF

j_call: TRBJ2-7
clone_size: few
v_call: TRBV4-1
d_call: -
cdr3_nt: TGCGCCAGCAGCCAAGATCGCTTGGGTTACGAGCAGTACTTC
cdr3_aa: CASSQDRLGYEQYF

j_call: TRBJ2-5
clone_size: -
v_call: TRBV12-3/TRBV12-4
d_call: -
cdr3_nt: TGTGCCAGCAATCGGGGGCCCCAAGAGACCCAGTACTTC
cdr3_aa: CASNRGPQETQYF

j_call: TRBJ2-3
clone_size: few
v_call: TRBV12-3/TRBV12-4
d_call: -
cdr3_nt: TGTGCCAGCAGTCCAGGGACGGTGGATACGCAGTATTTT
cdr3_aa: CASSPGTVDTQYF

j_call: TRBJ2-3
clone_size: few
v_call: TRBV7-3
d_call: TRBD2
cdr3_nt: TGTGCCAGCAGCTCCCCCCTAGCGGTCCGGCCCAGCGCTACAGATACGCAGTATTTT
cdr3_aa: CASSSPLAVRPSATDTQYF

j_call: TRBJ2-5
clone_size: -
v_call: TRBV7-9
d_call: TRBD2
cdr3_nt: TGTGCCAGCAGCTGGGGACTAGCGGCCCAGTACTTC
cdr3_aa: CASSWGLAAQYF

j_call: TRBJ2-1
clone_size: -
v_call: TRBV27
d_call: -
cdr3_nt: TGTGCCAGCAGTAGTAGGGGTGAGCAGTTCTTC
cdr3_aa: CASSSRGEQFF

j_call: TRBJ1-5
clone_size: -
v_call: TRBV20-1
d_call: -
cdr3_nt: TGCAGTGCGGAGGGAACAGGCGGCTTGAGAACCCAGCATTTT
cdr3_aa: CSAEGTGGLRTQHF

j_call: TRBJ2-7
clone_size: -
v_call: TRBV20-1
d_call: -
cdr3_nt: TGCAGTGCCGAGGATCCAGGGAGGAACGAGCAGTACTTC
cdr3_aa: CSAEDPGRNEQYF

j_call: TRBJ2-2
clone_size: -
v_call: TRBV3-1
d_call: -
cdr3_nt: TGTGCCAGCAGCCAAACCGGGGGCGGGGAGCTGTTTTTT
cdr3_aa: CASSQTGGGELFF

j_call: TRBJ2-5
clone_size: -
v_call: TRBV2
d_call: TRBD1
cdr3_nt: TGTGCCAGCATAGGGACAGAGGTCCAAGAGACCCAGTACTTC
cdr3_aa: CASIGTEVQETQYF

j_call: TRBJ2-3
clone_size: few
v_call: TRBV5-1
d_call: -
cdr3_nt: TGCGCCAGCAGCTTGAGAATCAGTTCTAGCACAGATACGCAGTATTTT
cdr3_aa: CASSLRISSSTDTQYF

j_call: TRBJ2-7
clone_size: -
v_call: TRBV18
d_call: -
cdr3_nt: TGTGCCCTGAGGAGGAGGGAAGTCTACGAGCAGTACTTC
cdr3_aa: CALRRREVYEQYF

j_call: TRBJ2-2
clone_size: -
v_call: TRBV29-1
d_call: -
cdr3_nt: TGCAGCGTCGTGAGGGCGGGGGAGCTGTTTTTT
cdr3_aa: CSVVRAGELFF

j_call: TRBJ2-5
clone_size: -
v_call: TRBV7-2
d_call: TRBD2
cdr3_nt: TGTGCCAGCAGCTTAATTGGAGGGACTAGCGGGAGGTTCCGAGAGACCCAGTACTTC
cdr3_aa: CASSLIGGTSGRFRETQYF

j_call: TRBJ2-3
clone_size: -
v_call: TRBV6-5
d_call: -
cdr3_nt: TGTGCCAGCAGTCCATCTACCGCAGATACGCAGTATTTT
cdr3_aa: CASSPSTADTQYF

j_call: TRBJ2-3
clone_size: -
v_call: TRBV6-5
d_call: TRBD2
cdr3_nt: TGTGCCAGCAGTTACTCGTGGCTAGCGGGAGTGTCTAGCACAGATACGCAGTATTTT
cdr3_aa: CASSYSWLAGVSSTDTQYF

j_call: TRBJ2-7
clone_size: -
v_call: TRBV19
d_call: -
cdr3_nt: TGTGCCAGTAGTATAGTCCGCGACATTTCCTACGAGCAGTACTTC
cdr3_aa: CASSIVRDISYEQYF

j_call: TRBJ1-1
clone_size: -
v_call: TRBV30
d_call: TRBD1
cdr3_nt: TGTGCCTGCACCCGACAGGGGGGATCCACTGAAGCTTTCTTT
cdr3_aa: CACTRQGGSTEAFF

j_call: TRBJ2-7
clone_size: few
v_call: TRBV7-2
d_call: TRBD2
cdr3_nt: TGTGCCAGCACCCAAGCGGGAGGGCCATACGAGCAGTACTTC
cdr3_aa: CASTQAGGPYEQYF

j_call: TRBJ1-6
clone_size: -
v_call: TRBV28
d_call: TRBD1
cdr3_nt: TGTGCCAGCAGTTTTTCTTCCCAGACAGGGGGCTATAATTCACCCCTCCACTTT
cdr3_aa: CASSFSSQTGGYNSPLHF